This T cell receptor (beta chain) emerged from a study of T cell repertoires in cytomegalovirus infection. Germline loops: CDR1 SGHRS, CDR2 YFSETQ. V lost 4 bases, J lost 1 base, and 7 bases stayed unmatched. The CDR3 has 16 amino acids. Remarks on this clonotype: Antigen specificity is unknown.

TCRdb used MiXCR to reprocess the reads, holding one entry per CDR3 protein. The sample shows about 68,000 distinct CDR3 sequences, around 21% of them seen only once. The clonotype originates from a human donor in good health (CMV status not recorded). Some clones in this sample may be carry-over from other donors' samples. This rearrangement joins TRBV5-1 to TRBJ2-1, with TRBD2 matching over 8 bases. Sample: PBMCs, sequenced either directly or after in vitro stimulation (not recorded which). In DNA, the CDR3 is TGCGCCAGCAGCACCCCTTCGGGGGGGTCCTACAATGAGCAGTTCTTC. Protein: CASSTPSGGSYNEQFF.